This TCR beta chain appears in the sequencing data of a study of CD8+CD57+ T cells in acquired aplastic anemia (dated by TCRdb to 2016 to 2018). The study in broad terms: A mean of approximately 3 ug of DNA, ranging from about 0.2 to 27.4 ug, was extracted from sorted CD4+ and CD8+ cells. A CD8+CD57+ expansion meant a frequency higher than the mean frequency seen in healthy subjects.

Patients chosen for sequencing had shown expansion of CD8+CD57+ cells by flow cytometry. Every patient had a diagnosis of severe acquired aplastic anemia based on International Study of Aplastic Anemia and Agranulocytosis and Camitta criteria. No therapy had been received by the patients at the time of blood sampling. In the study, sorted CD4+ and CD8+ blood T cells from patients with severe aplastic anemia and from healthy subjects underwent deep sequencing of TCR repertoires. Patients were enrolled in the USA under clinicaltrials.gov protocols 00001620, 01623167, 00001397, 00071045, 00081523 and 00961064. Ficoll-Paque density gradient centrifugation was used to isolate peripheral blood mononuclear cells. Before DNA extraction, CD4+ and CD8+ T cells were sorted with FACS or magnetic beads. Broad study findings and their caveats: CD8+ Simpson's diversity did not differ significantly between patients and healthy controls (P=0.060). Although some 28 CD8+ CDR3 sequences were shared by patients and controls, these sequences appeared highly expressed in patients and within the immunodominant clones of patients.

Profiling of TCR beta VDJ combinations and CDR3 sequences used genomic DNA as the template. TCR repertoire sequencing was run on an Illumina HiSeq 2000. In the paper's pipeline: Repertoires were assessed using TRBV/TRBJ rearrangement plots, CDR3 size and DJ length profiles, and Simpson's diversity index. Whichever DNA sequence was most abundant in the deep sequencing data was defined as the immunodominant clone. CDR3 amino acid sequences were screened for sharing across subjects and compared with published repertoires and the VDJdb database. TCRdb reran the public reads through fastp at Q25 and MiXCR, keeping productive beta chains. Merged by CDR3 protein, the rows form single entries marked with the most common genes and DNA. TCRdb assigned the V and J calls; the authors' analysis was not used. This sample lists 200,000 to 300,000 distinct CDR3 sequences; more than 45% were detected once. 7.8% of the sample goes to the ten largest clones.

Trimmed from V: 4 bases; trimmed from J: 6 bases; junction bases lacking a gene match: 4. CDR1 and CDR2 (MNHEY, SVGAGI) derive from the germline V gene. There are 13 amino acids in the CDR3, from cysteine to phenylalanine inclusive. Only the CDR3 region is kept as DNA, spanning 39 bases read in frame from base 1. This clonotype appeared many times. Its antigen is unknown. No much larger clonotype is one base removed from it; base qualities were not supplied. The sequence is built from TRBV6-5 and TRBJ2-7, and 9 junctional nucleotides match TRBD1. The clonotype was recovered from a human donor with aplastic anemia. Sequencing was done on a sample of sorted CD4+, CD8+, or CD8+CD57+ T cells (not recorded which) from PBMCs. The CDR3 is CASSWYRGREQYF. The bases are TGTGCCAGCAGTTGGTACAGGGGGCGCGAGCAGTACTTC.